The T cell receptor beta chain under discussion was sequenced for a study of T cell changes during pregnancy in multiple sclerosis. The assay was immunoSEQ multiplex PCR, and TCRdb's table has in-frame clones only and misses some. The data contain about 70,000 clones, less than 95% of them seen just once; the ten biggest clones take up approximately 0.63%. The sequenced sample was peripheral blood, obtained in the third trimester of pregnancy. This clonotype was sampled from a female donor with multiple sclerosis, enrolled in a pregnancy study.

CDR3 sequence reads: CASSLRAGGTEAFF. The CDR3 DNA follows: TGTGCCAGCAGCCTAAGGGCGGGTGGCACTGAAGCTTTCTTT. The chain carries TRBV5-5 and TRBJ1-1; D is unresolved. Germline V gene lookup returns CDR1 SGHKS and CDR2 YYEKEE (reference sequence). V lost 4 bases and J lost 4, with 14 bases in between. This CDR3 comprises 14 residues.